This is a list of T cell receptor beta chains from one sample in a study of prognosis after radiotherapy for stage I lung cancer. TCRdb itself ran the multiplex PCR reads through MiXCR, one entry per CDR3 protein. The table includes 24,000 or so distinct CDR3 sequences, 40% detected once. The source was PBMCs, collected before or after stereotactic body radiation therapy (not recorded which). These receptors came from a donor over 45 with non-small cell lung cancer. Both conserved end residues are part of each CDR3. The D gene is left open where the match is weak. Where a row states a size, it is once, few, many or the class of an expanded clone; other rows omit it.

j_call cdr3_length clone_size v_call d_call cdr3_aa cdr3_nt
TRBJ1-5 16 . TRBV6-1 TRBD1 CASSEGGTGWNQPQHF TGTGCCAGCAGTGAGGGGGGGACAGGGTGGAATCAGCCCCAGCATTTT
TRBJ2-7 12 . TRBV6-5 . CASSYGDGVQYF TGTGCCAGCAGTTACGGCGATGGCGTGCAGTACTTC
TRBJ2-3 16 . TRBV7-2 TRBD2 CASSLAPLREGDTQYF TGTGCCAGCAGCTTAGCCCCCTTGCGGGAGGGGGATACGCAGTACTTT
TRBJ2-7 13 many TRBV2 . CASSGPGGLEQYF TGTGCCAGCAGTGGCCCCGGGGGACTGGAGCAGTACTTC
TRBJ1-2 14 once TRBV2 . CANTPGGQGDGYTF TGTGCCAACACCCCCGGGGGTCAGGGCGATGGCTACACCTTC
TRBJ2-7 15 . TRBV28 . CASRSDSPGTYEQYF TGTGCCAGCAGGTCGGACAGCCCGGGCACCTACGAGCAGTACTTC
TRBJ2-3 16 . TRBV12-3/TRBV12-4 TRBD1 CASSLPRQGASDTHYF TGTGCCAGCAGTCTTCCTAGACAGGGGGCGTCAGATACGCATTATTTT
TRBJ2-7 17 . TRBV5-1 TRBD2 CASSPENRTSGRDEQYF TGTGCCAGCAGCCCCGAGAATCGGACTAGCGGGAGAGACGAGCAATACTTC
TRBJ2-5 12 . TRBV20-1 . CSVRGGQETQYF TGCAGTGTTAGAGGGGGCCAAGAGACCCAGTACTTC
TRBJ1-5 14 many TRBV19 . CASSGSTSNQPQHF TGTGCCAGTAGTGGGAGCACCTCCAATCAGCCCCAGCATTTT
TRBJ2-2 13 many TRBV30 . CAWRDTNTGELFF TGTGCCTGGAGGGACACAAACACCGGGGAGCTGTTTTTT
TRBJ2-7 11 many TRBV30 . CAWRWDYEQYF TGTGCCTGGCGGTGGGACTACGAGCAGTACTTC
TRBJ1-2 16 medium-sized TRBV9 . CASSVALAGENYGYIF TGTGCCAGCAGCGTAGCCCTTGCGGGCGAGAACTATGGCTACATCTTC
TRBJ2-7 15 . TRBV20-1 . CSATNRVCSSYEQYF TGCAGTGCTACCAATCGGGTGTGCTCCTCCTACGAGCAGTACTTC
TRBJ2-7 13 . TRBV5-4 TRBD1 CASSTKGGYEEYF TGTGCCAGCAGCACGAAAGGGGGCTACGAGGAGTACTTC
TRBJ1-1 11 many TRBV24-1 . CATSDLEVRFF TGTGCCACCAGTGATTTGGAAGTAAGGTTCTTT
TRBJ1-6 14 many TRBV20-1 TRBD1 CSARARQGLTPLHF TGCAGTGCTAGGGCCAGACAGGGTTTGACACCCCTCCACTTT
TRBJ1-2 12 many TRBV19 . CASSKLTDGYTF TGTGCCAGTAGTAAGTTGACAGATGGCTACACCTTC
TRBJ2-7 14 many TRBV7-2 TRBD2 CASSPQRGAYEQYF TGTGCCAGCAGCCCGCAGCGGGGGGCCTACGAGCAGTACTTC
TRBJ2-7 14 . TRBV7-6 . CASSLDEEHYEQYF TGTGCCAGCAGCTTAGACGAGGAACACTACGAGCAGTACTTC
TRBJ2-3 16 many TRBV7-6 . CASSPHWLARTDTQYF TGTGCCAGCAGCCCCCATTGGCTAGCGCGCACAGATACGCAGTATTTT